This note documents a single T cell receptor (beta chain) sequence. Its specificity is not known. This CDR3 comprises 15 residues. Trimming removed 6 bases from V and 0 bases from J; junction bases left unmatched: 6. Germline loops: CDR1 MGHDK, CDR2 SYGVNS. Libraries were prepared by immunoSEQ multiplex PCR; TCRdb keeps only in-frame clonotypes and omits some of them. The sample gives around 40,000 clones, roughly 94% of which show up once; about 0.22% is in the top ten. This sample was included in a study of graft-versus-host responses after intestinal transplantation. Study-level background: Recipients were all induced with anti-thymocyte globulin, then given tacrolimus and steroids for approximately three years. The study's findings and limits: High graft-versus-host to host-versus-graft clonal ratios were found in allografts of patients who had graft-donor T cell macrochimerism. GvH clones were found in recipient marrow; some appeared first in ileum or blood.

The specimen comprised unstimulated CD4+ T cells sorted from spleen or lymph node cells, sampled before transplant. The V gene is TRBV25-1, the J gene TRBJ2-5; TRBD2 matches 8 bases. The TCR comes from a human donor who was the organ donor for an intestinal transplant. This CDR3 reads CASSGGAGYQETQYF. CDR3 nucleotide sequence: TGTGCCAGCAGCGGGGGGGCAGGATACCAAGAGACCCAGTACTTC.